This TCR beta chain was sequenced for a study of T cell repertoires in ileal Crohn's disease. The overall study: Patients had a median roughly 8-year disease duration, and approximately 35% were active smokers. M6 samples are neoterminal ileum biopsies from postoperative colonoscopy. General study results and limits: Sorted CD8 T cells held more high-frequency clones than CD4.

Each sample's TCRB immunosequencing used five hundred nanograms of biopsy DNA. Sequenced by immunoSEQ multiplex PCR; TCRdb stores in-frame clones only, minus some. In the table there are about 59,000 clones, roughly 89% of which are singletons. Note on this clone: Its antigen is undetermined.

Time point: neoterminal ileum biopsy at postoperative endoscopy, about 6 months after surgery. This CDR3 is built from 16 residues. Looked up from germline, CDR1 is SGHVS and CDR2 is FQNEAQ. V shed 6 bases and J shed 4 bases, with 19 bases lying between them. The sequenced sample consisted of ileal tissue. The V gene is TRBV7-8, the J gene TRBJ1-5; TRBD1 is a possible D gene (6 bases). The TCR comes from an adult with Crohn's disease. CDR3 nucleotides: TGTGCCAGCAGTCAGGGCCAAGGACAGAATAATCAGCCCCAGCATTTT. Amino acids: CASSQGQGQNNQPQHF.